The 26 T cell receptor beta chains below were found in one sample sequenced in a study of human T cells and chemical hapten exposure. Each CDR3 protein is one row after TCRdb ran MiXCR on the RACE reads. Seen here are tens of thousands of distinct CDR3 sequences, about a tenth observed once, and the top ten hold more than 3%. The time point is: patch test 3, about 24 weeks after DPC sensitization. Treatment meaning: therapeutic diphenylcyclopropenone sensitization with weekly scalp DPC. This sample comprised whole blood, obtained in connection with sensitization to the hapten diphenylcyclopropenone (DPC). These receptors were collected from a woman in her forties or fifties with alopecia areata. Some clones in this sample may be carry-over from other donors' samples.

The V and J genes are TRBV27 and TRBJ2-7; D is perhaps TRBD2 (5 bases). Germline loops: CDR1 MNHEY, CDR2 SMNVEV (reference sequence). The length of the CDR3 is 14 residues. V lost 6 bases to trimming and J lost 2 bases, with 14 bases between them. The CDR3 protein is CASRRSGSTYEQYF. The CDR3, as DNA: TGTGCCAGCAGGCGGTCGGGGTCGACCTACGAGCAGTACTTC.

The chain couples TRBV18 to TRBJ2-7; 10 bases line up with TRBD2. CDR3 length equals 16 residues. V shed 1 base and J 2 bases; nucleotides not matched to a gene: 5. Germline V gene lookup returns CDR1 KGHSH and CDR2 LQKENI. The CDR3 bases are TGTGCCAGCTCACCACTACTAGCGGGGAAGGCCTACGAGCAGTACTTC. The encoded protein is CASSPLLAGKAYEQYF.

This clonotype appeared a few times. The V gene is TRBV6-5, the J gene TRBJ1-5; the D is unclear. Germline loops: CDR1 MNHEY, CDR2 SVGAGI. The V end lost 6 bases, the J end lost 2 bases, and 8 bases lay between the germline ends. The CDR3 has 13 amino acids. The CDR3 DNA follows: TGTGCCAGCAGACAATCGGGCAATCAGCCCCAGCATTTT. As protein: CASRQSGNQPQHF.

This clonotype was seen at least ten times. This rearrangement joins TRBV11-2 to TRBJ2-7; no clear D. The V end was cut by 5 bases, the J end by 7 bases, with 21 bases between. Germline values: CDR1 SGHAT, CDR2 FQNNGV. The CDR3 length is 15 residues. The CDR3 DNA is TGTGCCAGCAGCCCACAAATCCGGGTTGAAGGGGAGCAGTACTTC. The encoded protein is CASSPQIRVEGEQYF.

The genes are TRBV11-2 and TRBJ2-1, with TRBD2 matching 13 bases. Germline-derived CDR1 and CDR2 are SGHAT and FQNNGV. The CDR3 loop spans 14 amino acids. After removal of 1 base from V and 9 bases from J, the junction contained 0 bases not matched to a gene. The CDR3 bases are TGTGCCAGCAGCTTAGGACTAGCGGGAGGTGAGCAGTTCTTC. It translates to CASSLGLAGGEQFF.

This chain joins TRBV18 and TRBJ2-2; D ambiguous. Per germline, CDR1 KGHSH and CDR2 LQKENI. CDR3 length: 16 residues. V lost 3 bases and J 5 bases, leaving 16 bases between the germline ends. CDR3 DNA sequence: TGTGCCAGCTCACCTACTACATCCGGCTCGACCGGGGAGCTGTTTTTT. It encodes CASSPTTSGSTGELFF.

The CDR3 region is CASSSTGVAEAFF. DNA for the CDR3: TGTGCCAGCAGCTCGACAGGGGTGGCTGAAGCTTTCTTT. The V gene is TRBV11-3, the J gene TRBJ1-1; 8 nucleotides align to TRBD1. The CDR3 consists of 13 residues. V dropped 4 bases and J dropped 6; count of bases not matched to a gene: 4. Germline CDR1 reads SGHNT; CDR2 reads YENEEA.

In this sample, this clonotype turned up many times. This chain joins TRBV12-3 or TRBV12-4 and TRBJ2-1; TRBD2 agrees at 13 bases. This CDR3 has 17 residues. V dropped 4 bases and J dropped 7; count of bases not matched to a gene: 10. The CDR3 bases are TGTGCCAGCAGTTCCCGAGGACTAGCGGGAGTAGGGAATGAGCAGTTCTTC. Protein sequence: CASSSRGLAGVGNEQFF.

At least ten counts were recorded for this clonotype. The genes are TRBV11-2 and TRBJ1-5; 7 positions match TRBD1. This CDR3 spans 16 amino acids. With 5 bases clipped from V and 3 bases from J, the junction kept 10 bases outside the gene matches. The germline gives CDR1 SGHAT, CDR2 FQNNGV. The CDR3 here is CASSPTGRGDNQPQHF. CDR3 in DNA: TGTGCCAGCAGCCCGACAGGGAGGGGCGACAATCAGCCCCAGCATTTT.

The CDR3 protein is CASSFGLHSGANVLTF. CDR3 bases: TGTGCCAGCAGCTTTGGTCTTCACTCTGGGGCCAACGTCCTGACTTTC. V usage is TRBV11-3 and J usage is TRBJ2-6; no clear D. The germline gives CDR1 SGHNT, CDR2 YENEEA. Trimming removed 3 bases from V and 0 bases from J, with 9 bases in between. The CDR3 contains 16 residues.

This clonotype showed up just a few times. V is TRBV29-1 and J is TRBJ2-1, with 14 bases identical to TRBD2. CDR3 length: 14 amino acids. V lost 4 bases to trimming and J lost 4 bases; unmatched junction nucleotides: 0. Germline CDR1 SQVTM, CDR2 ANQGSEA. CDR3 coding DNA: TGCAGCGTTGGGACTAGCGGGAGGTACAATGAGCAGTTCTTC. It translates to CSVGTSGRYNEQFF.

There are many counts of this clonotype. This rearrangement joins TRBV6-5 to TRBJ1-6; D call uncertain. V was pared by 6 bases and J by 10 bases, with 10 bases between. CDR1 and CDR2 from the germline V gene are MNHEY and SVGAGI. The CDR3 loop spans 12 amino acids. CDR3 protein: CASSLGRSPLHF. The CDR3 DNA follows: TGTGCCAGCAGCTTGGGTAGATCACCCCTCCACTTT.

This clonotype was observed many times. DNA of the CDR3: TGTGCCAGCACCGGGGGAGGAACTGAAGCTTTCTTT. This encodes CASTGGGTEAFF. The chain uses TRBV28 and TRBJ1-1; D perhaps matches TRBD1 (5 bases). CDR1 MDHEN and CDR2 SYDVKM come from the germline V gene. There are 12 residues in the CDR3. V was shortened by 7 bases and J by 5 bases, with 11 bases between the two germline ends.

This chain connects TRBV10-3 to TRBJ2-7, with D unresolved. Deletions cut 10 bases from V and 3 bases from J, with 13 bases between. Germline values: CDR1 ENHRY, CDR2 SYGVKD. This CDR3 contains 12 residues. The CDR3 bases are TGTGCCACCACGGACGGAAACTACGAGCAGTACTTC. Translated: CATTDGNYEQYF.

The rearrangement joins TRBV4-2 to TRBJ2-3, with D possibly matching TRBD2 (5 bases). This CDR3 has 15 residues. V lost 1 base and J 1 base, leaving 9 bases between the germline ends. The germline V gene has CDR1 LGHNA and CDR2 YNFKEQ. In DNA form, the CDR3 reads TGTGCCAGCAGCCAAGTGGGAGTGGGCACAGATACGCAGTATTTT. Translated: CASSQVGVGTDTQYF.

This clonotype was recorded at least ten times. The CDR3 sequence: CASSQDGSTGELFF. CDR3 in DNA: TGCGCCAGCAGCCAAGACGGGAGCACCGGGGAGCTGTTTTTT. The gene calls are TRBV4-1 and TRBJ2-2; weak D call: TRBD2 (6 bases). The germline CDR1 and CDR2 sequences are MGHRA and YSYEKL. With 0 bases removed from V and 4 bases from J, the gap between germline ends came to 6 bases. CDR3 length: 14 residues.

This clonotype was detected a few times. This sequence joins TRBV11-3 and TRBJ2-1; D uncertain. The germline CDR1 and CDR2 sequences are SGHNT and YENEEA. The CDR3 sequence is 16 residues long. Trimming stripped 3 bases from V and 0 bases from J, with 12 bases between. CDR3 sequence: CASSFHHVNSYNEQFF. CDR3 DNA sequence: TGTGCCAGCAGCTTCCATCATGTGAACTCCTACAATGAGCAGTTCTTC.

Details on this clonotype: A much larger clonotype is one base distant, so this may be a read error. The chain employs TRBV19 and TRBJ2-3; either TRBD1 or TRBD2 may fit D (5 bases each). The CDR3 has 14 amino acids. The germline gives CDR1 LNHDA, CDR2 SQIVND (reference sequence). The CDR3 is CATLKEGSTDTPYF. The CDR3 DNA reads as TGTGCCACCCTAAAAGAGGGATCGACAGATACGCCGTATTTT.

In nucleotides, the CDR3 is TGTGCCAGCAGCCGCCCCGGAGCCAAAAACATTCAGTACTTC. Protein product: CASSRPGAKNIQYF. This sequence joins TRBV11-1 and TRBJ2-4; D gene ambiguous. The V end lost 5 bases, the J end lost 0 bases, and 8 bases lay between the germline ends. Germline V gene data show CDR1 as SGHAT and CDR2 as FQDESV (reference sequence). CDR3 length: 14 residues.

In its sample, this clonotype was seen a few times. The genes are TRBV25-1 and TRBJ1-1; tentatively, D is TRBD1 (5 bases). The CDR3 covers 15 residues. V lost 5 bases to trimming and J lost 0 bases, with 13 bases between them. Germline assignment: CDR1 MGHDK and CDR2 SYGVNS. The CDR3 spells CASSPPGRMNTEAFF. In DNA form, the CDR3 reads TGTGCCAGCAGTCCACCGGGACGTATGAACACTGAAGCTTTCTTT.

This clonotype was counted at least ten times. CDR3 nucleotide sequence: TGTGCCAGCAGTCAGACTAGCGGGAGCCTCAATGAGCAGTTCTTC. This codes for CASSQTSGSLNEQFF. The chain is built from TRBV7-2 and TRBJ2-1; 12 nucleotides align to TRBD2. The germline V gene encodes CDR1 SGHTA and CDR2 FQGNSA. The ends lost 6 bases at V and 6 bases at J; junction bases unmatched: 6. There are 15 residues in the CDR3.

There are many counts of this clonotype. The chain links TRBV27 to TRBJ1-6; D ambiguous. Trimming left V 8 bases short and J 4 bases short, with 9 bases between. The CDR3 contains 13 residues. Germline CDR1 is MNHEY and CDR2 is SMNVEV (reference sequence). In nucleotides, the CDR3 is TGTGCCAGCGCAATGGGGTATAATTCACCCCTCCACTTT. The encoded protein is CASAMGYNSPLHF.

This clonotype was seen repeatedly, ten times or more. This chain links TRBV7-2 with TRBJ2-5; 7 nucleotides match TRBD1. V lost 4 bases, J lost 1 base, and 6 bases stayed unmatched. CDR1 SGHTA and CDR2 FQGNSA come from the germline V gene. There are 15 residues in the CDR3. The CDR3 DNA is TGTGCCAGCAGCTCAATGGGGACAGCCCAAGAGACCCAGTACTTC. As protein: CASSSMGTAQETQYF.

This clonotype was observed a handful of times. This sequence joins TRBV20-1 and TRBJ1-6; no definite D call. CDR1 and CDR2 (germline): DFQATT, SNEGSKA (reference sequence). V was shortened by 1 base and J by 0 bases, with 13 bases between the two germline ends. The CDR3 has 17 residues. CDR3 sequence: CSARATGYSSYNSPLHF. Written as DNA, the CDR3 is TGCAGTGCTAGAGCCACGGGGTACAGCTCCTATAATTCACCCCTCCACTTT.

This clonotype was recorded a few times. The V call is TRBV3-1, the J call TRBJ1-2; maybe TRBD1 (5 bases). The CDR3 totals 14 residues. Germline values: CDR1 LGHDT, CDR2 YNNKEL (reference sequence). The V end lost 1 base, the J end lost 4 bases, and 10 bases lay between the germline ends. In nucleotides, the CDR3 is TGTGCCAGCAGCCAAGGTGGGGGTAGCTATGGCTACACCTTC. This gives the protein CASSQGGGSYGYTF.

A few counts support this clonotype. V gene TRBV6-5 combines with J gene TRBJ1-5; D not certain. Trimming cost V 11 bases and J 0 bases, with 14 bases left between them. The CDR3 extends over 14 amino acids. Germline CDR1 MNHEY, CDR2 SVGAGI. The CDR3 sequence: CAAGRAYSNQPQHF. The DNA for the CDR3 is TGTGCCGCGGGAAGGGCTTATAGCAATCAGCCCCAGCATTTT.